This TCR beta chain was observed in a study of tumor and adjacent non-tumor tissue in lung cancer. The overall study: Aged roughly 31 to 85 years, patients included fewer than 11 men and roughly five women with stage I to III disease. Samples averaged about 4.3 million productive TCRbeta reads each. General observations from the study: Significantly higher TCR diversity was found in tumor than normal lung.

The template was RNA from unsorted bulk tissue. This clonotype was picked up many times. Its target is unknown. The CDR3 is 15 residues long. The germline CDR1 and CDR2 sequences are SGHRS and YFSETQ. Trimming removed 2 bases from V and 5 bases from J; junction bases left unmatched: 10. Three rounds of nested PCR, following a modified ARM-PCR protocol, produced the TCRbeta library. TCRdb re-derived calls from the multiplex PCR reads in MiXCR, one entry per CDR3 protein. The sample consists of 55,000 to 70,000 distinct CDR3 sequences, about three fifths of them appearing once. The V and J genes are TRBV5-1 and TRBJ2-7; TRBD1 matches at 7 bases. This receptor was obtained from a man aged 50 to 59 with non-small cell lung cancer. Sequencing was performed on lung tumor tissue. This CDR3 is CASSFEEGAWNEQYF. CDR3 in DNA: TGCGCCAGCAGCTTTGAAGAGGGGGCGTGGAACGAGCAGTACTTC.